This TCR beta chain was sequenced for a study of identical twins. This clonotype was seen repeatedly, ten times or more. Antigen specificity is unknown. Study-level points and caveats: Models underestimated out-of-frame TCR alpha sharing in monozygotic twins. Conclusions were drawn cross-sectionally by statistical analysis, without following the same donors. In cord blood, abundant beta clonotypes had fewer insertions; memory showed no trend.

V gave up 5 bases and J gave up 6 bases, with 22 bases separating them. There are 17 residues in the CDR3. Germline loops: CDR1 SEHNR, CDR2 FQNEAQ (reference sequence). Template switching added a universal primer site, and cDNA bore unique molecular identifiers. Using its own MiXCR run on the 5' RACE reads, TCRdb lists one record per CDR3 protein. Of about 690,000 distinct CDR3 sequences in the sample, 5.5% to 6.5% are singletons; the top ten hold 1.5% to 2%. The chain has TRBV7-9 and TRBJ2-2, with D perhaps TRBD1 or TRBD2 (5 bases each). This clonotype was sampled from a man younger than 35 in good health. Sequencing was done on a sample of naive T cells sorted from blood. The DNA of the CDR3 is TGTGCCAGCAGCCACCCGACAGTCCTCTTGGGAGCCGGGGAGCTGTTTTTT. Translation gives CASSHPTVLLGAGELFF.